This TCR beta chain was found in a study of breast tumors, draining lymph nodes, adjacent tissues. By share of the sample, this clonotype is medium-sized. Its target is unknown. MiXCR was run by TCRdb on the multiplex PCR reads, yielding one entry per CDR3 protein. The sample carries 30,000 to 40,000 distinct CDR3 sequences, 35% to 45% recorded once. With V trimmed by 4 bases and J by 7 bases, 15 bases remained unmatched. Germline-derived CDR1 and CDR2 are SQVTM and ANQGSEA. CDR3 length: 16 amino acids. Findings of the study overall: The data were judged consistent with most tumor T cells coming from lymph node and expanding in tumor. Tumor repertoires ranked between lymph nodes and nontumor tissue in diversity, with V and J gene preferences. Tumor and nontumor repertoires were significantly more similar in luminal-like than in basal-like breast cancer.

The rearrangement uses TRBV29-1 and TRBJ2-5; 10 nucleotides align to TRBD2. This clonotype was obtained from a female donor with breast cancer. Some clones in this sample may be carry-over from other donors' samples. Sample: breast tumor tissue. The CDR3 loop is CSVGQASGSGGGTQYF. CDR3 nucleotide sequence: TGCAGCGTTGGGCAAGCTAGCGGAAGCGGGGGGGGGACCCAGTACTTC.